The 3 T cell receptor beta chains below all came from one sample that was sequenced in a study of CD8+ T cells in alopecia areata listed by TCRdb under 2018. The library was generated by the immunoSEQ multiplex PCR assay. RNA was extracted from all samples and reverse transcribed into cDNA, which served as template for TCR sequencing. In TCRdb, the immuneACCESS table is reduced to in-frame sequences with V and J assigned. These tables do not hold every clone; where another copy was compared, an unresolved V gene accounts for under half, and the others remain unexplained. The table puts around 100,000 clones in this sample, none counted just once. The ten top clones hold around 19% of the sample. The source material was lesional skin. The receptors shown here come from a C3H/HeJ mouse with alopecia areata. Mice of this strain bear MHC haplotype H2-k.

This clone was seen repeatedly, ten times or more. Mouse germline and gene names are used. The read comes to an end 4 residues before the CDR3 does, leaving the germline J gene to fill in the end. The J gene is TRBJ2-7, the V gene TRBV13-3; D might be TRBD1 (5 bases). CDR1 NNHDY and CDR2 SYVADS come from the germline V gene. CDR3 size: 13 residues. Trimming took 4 bases from V and 2 from J, leaving 10 bases between them. The CDR3 DNA, read in part, is TGTGCCAGCAGTCCTAGGACAACCTAT. This translates into CASSPRTTY. The entire CDR3 sequence reads CASSPRTTYEQYF.

Note on this clone: Genes and germline are mouse. The CDR3 end falls 4 residues outside the read, so it is completed with the germline J gene. The chain has TRBV19 and TRBJ2-3; 13 bases fit TRBD2. After removal of 4 bases from V and 3 bases from J, the junction contained 2 bases not matched to a gene. The CDR3 has 15 amino acids. Germline loops: CDR1 FNHDT, CDR2 SITEND (reference sequence). The part of the CDR3 DNA that was read is TGTGCCAGCAGTGGGGGACTGGGGGGGGCAGAA. It codes for CASSGGLGGAE. The CDR3 reads in full as CASSGGLGGAETLYF.

The sample holds a few counts of this clone. Gene names follow the mouse nomenclature. From the germline J gene comes the end of the CDR3, since the read stops 4 residues before it. The V and J genes are TRBV17 and TRBJ1-1, with 8 bases fitting TRBD1. Germline V gene lookup returns CDR1 MNHDT and CDR2 YYDKIL. The CDR3 extends over 14 amino acids. The chain's CDR3 is CASSRDRRDSEVFF. The covered CDR3 bases are TGTGCTAGCAGCCGGGACAGGAGGGACTCA.